Below, 14 T cell receptor beta chains from the same sample are listed, as sequenced in a study of T cells in Graves' hyperthyroidism and ophthalmopathy. There were TCR beta CDR3 regions amplified from RNA transcripts. During a first-round RT-PCR of the TCR CDR3, the HTBI primer set was used. MiXCR, run by TCRdb on the multiplex PCR reads, gives a single entry per CDR3 protein. This table holds 340,000 or so distinct CDR3 sequences, over 15% found once. Sequencing was carried out using blood. Source of these receptors: a woman aged 45-65 years with Graves' hyperthyroidism.

This rearrangement joins TRBV2 to TRBJ2-2; 8 bases match TRBD1. V dropped 6 bases and J dropped 3; count of bases not matched to a gene: 6. Germline V gene sequence: CDR1 SNHLY, CDR2 FYNNEI. The CDR3 loop spans 15 amino acids. CDR3 in amino acids: CASRRDRIYTGELFF. The CDR3 coding sequence is TGTGCCAGCAGGAGGGACAGGATTTACACCGGGGAGCTGTTTTTT.

This clonotype has at least ten counts. The rearrangement links TRBV9 to TRBJ2-2; the match to TRBD2 covers 9 bases. Germline CDR1 reads SGDLS; CDR2 reads YYNGEE. V dropped 0 bases and J dropped 0; count of bases not matched to a gene: 9. The CDR3 has 19 residues. In DNA, the CDR3 is TGTGCCAGCAGCGTAGCTACGGAGGCTAGCGGGACGAACACCGGGGAGCTGTTTTTT. This codes for CASSVATEASGTNTGELFF.

This sequence joins TRBV6-1 and TRBJ1-1; D may be TRBD1 (6 bases). The germline V and J ends were trimmed by 0 bases and 4 bases, with 9 bases remaining between them. The CDR3 extends over 14 amino acids. CDR1 and CDR2 from the germline V gene are MNHNS and SASEGT. This chain's CDR3 is CASSEAGGSTEAFF. In nucleotides, the CDR3 is TGTGCCAGCAGTGAAGCAGGGGGGAGCACTGAAGCTTTCTTT.

CDR3 DNA sequence: TGTGCCAGCAGTGGCAGACTAGCGGGGGGCACAGATACGCAGTATTTT. Translation: CASSGRLAGGTDTQYF. This chain connects TRBV28 to TRBJ2-3, with 12 bases that match TRBD2. V lost 5 bases, J lost 1 base, and 4 bases stayed unmatched. The CDR3 extends over 16 amino acids. Germline CDR1 MDHEN, CDR2 SYDVKM.

The chain employs TRBV19 and TRBJ1-1; D call uncertain. The V gene lost 4 bases and the J gene lost 3 bases, with 9 bases spanning the gap. The CDR3 contains 13 residues. Looked up from germline, CDR1 is LNHDA and CDR2 is SQIVND (reference sequence). CDR3 loop: CASSTSLYTEAFF. CDR3 nucleotide sequence: TGTGCCAGTAGTACGAGTCTTTACACTGAAGCTTTCTTT.

This clonotype was counted between two and nine times. The V gene is TRBV12-3 or TRBV12-4, the J gene TRBJ2-5, with D perhaps TRBD2 (6 bases). The germline V and J ends were trimmed by 5 bases and 2 bases, with 18 bases remaining between them. The CDR3 runs 16 residues. The CDR3, as DNA: TGTGCCAGCAGTCCGGCTCGGAGACTAGGGCAAGAGACCCAGTACTTC. It codes for CASSPARRLGQETQYF.

As for this clonotype: A much bigger clone sits one base away, suggesting this may be a read error. This chain links TRBV12-3 or TRBV12-4 with TRBJ2-7; D unresolved. The CDR3 extends over 15 amino acids. The V and J ends lost 3 bases and 0 bases respectively, with 12 bases between them. CDR3 nucleotide sequence: TGTGCCAGCAGTTTTATAAGGGTGGGCTCCTACGAGCAGTACTTC. It translates to CASSFIRVGSYEQYF.

The rearrangement uses TRBV5-1 and TRBJ1-1, with 8 bases identical to TRBD1. This CDR3 region has 16 residues. V was pared by 3 bases and J by 0 bases, with 7 bases of the junction left unmatched. Germline V gene lookup returns CDR1 SGHRS and CDR2 YFSETQ. CDR3 region: CASSYGQGGMNTEAFF. The CDR3, as DNA: TGCGCCAGCAGCTATGGACAGGGCGGGATGAACACTGAAGCTTTCTTT.

There are a few counts of this clonotype. The rearrangement joins TRBV4-2 to TRBJ1-5, with 7 bases identical to TRBD1. The CDR3 is made up of 15 amino acids. The J segment lost 6 bases and the V segment lost 5 bases, leaving 10 bases of the junction unmatched. In germline, CDR1 is LGHNA, CDR2 YNFKEQ. CDR3 loop: CASSLSDRNSQPQHF. The CDR3 DNA follows: TGTGCCAGCAGCTTATCGGACAGGAACTCTCAGCCCCAGCATTTT.

In this sample, this clonotype turned up many times. This chain links TRBV18 with TRBJ2-1; 7 bases align to TRBD1. The CDR3 consists of 16 residues. Germline V gene data show CDR1 as KGHSH and CDR2 as LQKENI. V dropped 6 bases and J dropped 0; count of bases not matched to a gene: 8. The CDR3 reads CASSQTGISSYNEQFF. Written as DNA, the CDR3 is TGTGCCAGCTCGCAGACAGGGATAAGCTCCTACAATGAGCAGTTCTTC.

This clonotype turned up a few times. A much more abundant neighbour one base away suggests this may be a read error. The V call is TRBV7-8, the J call TRBJ1-5; tentatively, D is TRBD1 (5 bases). The germline V gene encodes CDR1 SGHVS and CDR2 FQNEAQ. The CDR3 runs to 12 residues. CDR3 bases: TGTGCCAGCAGCTTGGGGGATCAGCCCCAGCAGTTT. Protein product: CASSLGDQPQQF.

In regard to this clonotype: This sequence may be a read error, since a much larger clone differs from it by one base. J is TRBJ2-7 and V is TRBV3-1; 10 bases match TRBD2. V lost 1 base and J lost 6; bases outside the gene matches: 6. Looked up from germline, CDR1 is LGHDT and CDR2 is YNNKEL (reference sequence). The CDR3 covers 15 residues. DNA for the CDR3: TGTGCCAGCAGCCAAGTCACTAGCGGGGCCCGCGAGCAGTACTTC. Translated, it gives CASSQVTSGAREQYF.

This clonotype appeared a single time. The chain uses TRBV19 and TRBJ2-2, with D hard to call. The CDR3 loop spans 13 amino acids. Trimming took off 7 bases at V and 6 bases at J, with 12 bases between the two ends. CDR1 is LNHDA and CDR2 is SQIVND in the germline V gene (reference sequence). CDR3 coding DNA: TGTGCCAGTACCCTCCCCCTATCCGGGGAGCTGTTTTTT. It specifies CASTLPLSGELFF.

The chain is built from TRBV6-5 and TRBJ1-5; D is undetermined. This CDR3 is 14 amino acids long. V lost 2 bases, J lost 7 bases, and 12 bases lay in between. In germline, CDR1 is MNHEY, CDR2 SVGAGI. CDR3 amino acids: CASSYVPGQQPQHF. As DNA, the CDR3 is TGTGCCAGCAGTTACGTGCCCGGCCAGCAGCCCCAGCATTTT.